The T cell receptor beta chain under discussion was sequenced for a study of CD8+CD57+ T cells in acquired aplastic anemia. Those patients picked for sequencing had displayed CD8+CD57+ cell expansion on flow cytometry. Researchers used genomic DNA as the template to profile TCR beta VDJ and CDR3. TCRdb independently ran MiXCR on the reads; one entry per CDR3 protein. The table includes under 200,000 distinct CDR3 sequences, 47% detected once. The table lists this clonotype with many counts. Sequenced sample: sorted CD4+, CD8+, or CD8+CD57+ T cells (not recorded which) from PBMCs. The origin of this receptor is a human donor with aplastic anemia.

The DNA of the CDR3 is TGCAGTGCTTCCCCGGAGGATACGCAGTATTTT. This gives the protein CSASPEDTQYF. The V gene is TRBV20-1, the J gene TRBJ2-3; the D is unclear. CDR3 length equals 11 residues. With 5 bases removed from V and 6 bases from J, the gap between germline ends came to 9 bases. From germline, CDR1 is DFQATT and CDR2 SNEGSKA (reference sequence).